This entry describes one T cell receptor beta chain. The RNA, about 0.45 to 1 ug, was put through reverse transcription using random hexamers. With immunoSEQ multiplex PCR, TCR beta CDR3 was amplified across 54 Vbeta and 13 Jbeta. TCRdb re-called the immunoSEQ multiplex PCR reads with MiXCR, one entry per CDR3 protein. The sample lists about 150,000 distinct CDR3 sequences; roughly 92% were seen once. The germline V gene encodes CDR1 GTSNPN and CDR2 SVGIG (reference sequence). J gave up 6 bases and V 4 bases, and 2 bases lay outside the gene matches. This CDR3 is built from 11 residues. TCR beta from blood CD8+ and CD4+ T cells was sequenced. Multiple sclerosis controls were treatment-naive patients with stable or active relapsing-remitting disease. Negative isolation was used for CD8+ and CD4+ T cells, and FACS enrichment was applied to TEMRA cells. The data derive from a study of CD8 T cells in Susac syndrome.

This sequence originates from a human donor with multiple sclerosis. Sequenced sample: CD4+ T cells from PBMCs. The rearrangement joins TRBV30 to TRBJ2-7, with 8 nucleotides matching TRBD1. The CDR3 nucleotides read TGTGCCTGGACAGGGGGCGCCGAGCAGTACTTC. Translation: CAWTGGAEQYF.